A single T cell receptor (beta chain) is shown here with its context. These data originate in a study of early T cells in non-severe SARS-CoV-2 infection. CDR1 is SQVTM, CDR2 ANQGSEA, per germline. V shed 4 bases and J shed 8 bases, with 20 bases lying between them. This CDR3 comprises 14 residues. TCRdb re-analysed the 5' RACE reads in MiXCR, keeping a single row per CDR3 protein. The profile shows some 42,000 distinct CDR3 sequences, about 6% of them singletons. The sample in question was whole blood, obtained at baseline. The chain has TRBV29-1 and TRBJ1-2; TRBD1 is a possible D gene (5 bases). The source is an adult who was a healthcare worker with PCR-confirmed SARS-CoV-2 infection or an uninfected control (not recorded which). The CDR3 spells CSVGRGAQGGGYTF. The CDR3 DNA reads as TGCAGCGTTGGTAGGGGTGCGCAGGGCGGAGGCTACACCTTC.